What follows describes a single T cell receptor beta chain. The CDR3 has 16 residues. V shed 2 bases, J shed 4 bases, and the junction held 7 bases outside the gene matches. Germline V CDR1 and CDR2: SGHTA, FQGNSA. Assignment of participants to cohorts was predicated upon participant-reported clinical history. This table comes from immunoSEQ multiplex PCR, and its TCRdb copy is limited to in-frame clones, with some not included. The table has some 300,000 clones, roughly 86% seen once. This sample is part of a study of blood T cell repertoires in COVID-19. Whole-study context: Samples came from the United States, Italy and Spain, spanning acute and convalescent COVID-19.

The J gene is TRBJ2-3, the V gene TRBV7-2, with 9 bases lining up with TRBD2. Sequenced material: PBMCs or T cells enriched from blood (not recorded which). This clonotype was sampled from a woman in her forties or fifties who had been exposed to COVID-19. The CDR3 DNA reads TGTGCCAGCAGCTTAAGTCTAGCGGGGAATTCAGATACGCAGTATTTT. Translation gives CASSLSLAGNSDTQYF.